These 25 T cell receptor beta chains were sequenced from one sample in a study of CD8+ T cells in alopecia areata. In each case, RNA was isolated and then reverse transcribed into cDNA as the sequencing template. Produced via immunoSEQ multiplex PCR; TCRdb's table is partial and in-frame only. The table includes 120,000 or so clones, 55% to 65% detected once. The specimen sequenced was CD4+ T cells sorted from blood. Receptors were obtained from a human donor in good health.

The genes are TRBV25-1 and TRBJ2-5; 8 positions match TRBD1. Losses at the gene ends were 8 bases for V and 5 bases for J; bases not matched to a gene: 1. Germline lookup yields CDR1 MGHDK and CDR2 SYGVNS. This CDR3 is built from 11 residues. The CDR3 is CASRQGETQYF. CDR3 in DNA: TGTGCCAGCCGACAGGGGGAGACCCAGTACTTC.

This clone was detected a few times. This chain uses TRBV30 with TRBJ2-1; D might be TRBD1 or TRBD2, each matching 5 bases. Germline lookup yields CDR1 GTSNPN and CDR2 SVGIG (reference sequence). The CDR3 extends over 17 amino acids. Trimming pared 4 bases from V and 0 bases from J, leaving 19 bases between. CDR3 residues: CAWISKGPRGSYNEQFF. DNA for the CDR3: TGTGCCTGGATCTCGAAAGGGCCGAGGGGCTCCTACAATGAGCAGTTCTTC.

About this clone: The sample contains more than one DNA sequence encoding this CDR3. The rearrangement uses TRBV7-9 and TRBJ2-7; 7 bases agree with TRBD1. Germline lookup yields CDR1 SEHNR and CDR2 FQNEAQ (reference sequence). J lost 6 bases, V lost 2 bases, and 4 bases had no gene match. The CDR3 runs to 13 residues. The CDR3 sequence is CASSLTGVGEQYF. The CDR3 region has the DNA TGTGCCAGCAGCTTAACAGGGGTCGGCGAGCAGTACTTC.

CDR3: CASSLVREETQYF. CDR3 DNA sequence: TGCGCCAGCAGCTTGGTTCGGGAAGAGACCCAGTACTTC. The chain couples TRBV5-1 to TRBJ2-5; D not resolved. Between the trimmed V and J ends, which lost 0 bases and 3 bases, there was a span of 6 bases. Germline V gene sequence: CDR1 SGHRS, CDR2 YFSETQ. The CDR3 length is 13 residues.

The chain uses TRBV6-5 and TRBJ2-7; tentative D call: TRBD1 (5 bases). Germline V CDR1 and CDR2: MNHEY, SVGAGI. Trimming shortened V by 4 bases and J by 2 bases, and 6 bases separated the two germline ends. This CDR3 spans 12 amino acids. CDR3 in amino acids: CASSSRAYEQYF. The CDR3 region has the DNA TGTGCCAGCAGTTCCAGGGCCTACGAGCAGTACTTC.

V usage is TRBV5-6 and J usage is TRBJ2-1; tentative D call: TRBD2 (6 bases). The V gene lost 5 bases and the J gene lost 10 bases, with 19 bases spanning the gap. Per germline, CDR1 SGHDT and CDR2 YYEEEE. The CDR3 covers 14 residues. This CDR3 is CASSITGDRGEQFF. The CDR3 DNA is TGTGCCAGCAGTATTACGGGGGACCGTGGGGAGCAGTTCTTC.

The rearrangement uses TRBV5-4 and TRBJ2-3, with 9 bases that match TRBD2. CDR1 is SGHNT and CDR2 is YYREEE in the germline V gene (reference sequence). This CDR3 is built from 17 residues. J was trimmed by 6 bases and V by 2 bases; bases with no gene match: 13. The DNA for the CDR3 is TGTGCCAGCAGCTTCCGGGCGGGGGGGCCGAGGGCCGATACGCAGTATTTT. Its translation: CASSFRAGGPRADTQYF.

With respect to this clone: The junction departs from the called germline gene at one end, perhaps through a read error. The chain couples TRBV10-3 to TRBJ2-3, with D tentatively TRBD1 or TRBD2 (5 bases each). This CDR3 contains 12 residues. CDR1 and CDR2 (germline): ENHRY, SYGVKD. CDR3 amino acids: CASSFRDGTQYF. CDR3 DNA: TGTGCCAGCAGTTTTCGGGACGGTACGCAGTACTTT.

This clone turned up a few times. The genes are TRBV2 and TRBJ1-1, with no clear D. This CDR3 has 13 amino acids. Trimming took off 6 bases at V and 4 bases at J, with 12 bases between the two ends. Germline V gives CDR1 SNHLY, CDR2 FYNNEI. The CDR3 spells CASSAVEGTEAFF. The CDR3 region has the DNA TGTGCCAGCAGCGCCGTTGAGGGCACTGAAGCTTTCTTT.

The chain uses TRBV29-1 and TRBJ2-5, with 7 positions matching TRBD2. The germline CDR1 and CDR2 sequences are SQVTM and ANQGSEA. V was clipped by 3 bases and J by 5 bases; unmatched bases: 3. CDR3 length: 12 residues. The CDR3 protein is CSVETSTETQYF. The CDR3 nucleotides read TGCAGCGTTGAGACTAGCACGGAGACCCAGTACTTC.

This clone was seen once. This chain connects TRBV9 to TRBJ2-3, with D tentatively TRBD2 (5 bases). The length of the CDR3 is 13 residues. Germline CDR1 reads SGDLS; CDR2 reads YYNGEE. Trimming removed 4 bases from V and 8 bases from J, with 14 bases in between. As DNA, the CDR3 is TGTGCCAGCAGCCCCAAAGCCGCGGGTACGCAGTATTTT. Residues: CASSPKAAGTQYF. Full variable domain (rest looked up from reference TRBV9 and TRBJ2-3): DSGVTQTPKHLITATGQRVTLRCSPRSGDLSVYWYQQSLDQGLQFLIQYYNGEERAKGNILERFSAQQFPDLHSELNLSSLELGDSALYFCASSPKAAGTQYFGPGTRLTVL.

The chain links TRBV11-2 to TRBJ2-2; D might be TRBD2 (7 bases). V lost 1 base, J lost 3 bases, and 12 bases lay in between. In germline, CDR1 is SGHAT, CDR2 FQNNGV. The CDR3 is made up of 16 amino acids. CDR3 sequence reads: CASSLVGGRDTGELFF. The CDR3 DNA reads as TGTGCCAGCAGCTTAGTCGGGGGGCGAGACACCGGGGAGCTGTTTTTT.

The chain has TRBV5-1 and TRBJ2-5, with TRBD2 matching 7 bases. The V and J ends lost 8 bases and 5 bases, in that order; junction bases with no gene match: 12. Germline-derived CDR1 and CDR2 are SGHRS and YFSETQ. This CDR3 has 14 residues. CDR3 DNA sequence: TGCGCCAGTACAGCGGGGACCCCCGGGGAGACCCAGTACTTC. This encodes CASTAGTPGETQYF.

The V and J genes are TRBV7-2 and TRBJ1-2, with D possibly being TRBD1 (5 bases). Germline CDR1 SGHTA, CDR2 FQGNSA. The CDR3 runs 13 residues. Trimming removed 1 base at V and 5 bases at J, with 8 bases between. The CDR3 DNA follows: TGTGCCAGCAGCTTAGTTCAGGGTTATGGCTACACCTTC. It translates to CASSLVQGYGYTF.

The chain joins TRBV9 to TRBJ2-7; D assignment may be TRBD1 or TRBD2 (5 bases each). The germline gives CDR1 SGDLS, CDR2 YYNGEE. The CDR3 spans 15 residues. The V end was cut by 0 bases, the J end by 2 bases, with 12 bases between. CDR3 loop: CASSVGDVLTYEQYF. The CDR3 DNA is TGTGCCAGCAGCGTAGGGGACGTCCTAACCTACGAGCAGTACTTC.

The chain uses TRBV4-1 and TRBJ1-3, with D uncertain. Trimming cost V 4 bases and J 5 bases, with 6 bases left between them. The germline V gene encodes CDR1 MGHRA and CDR2 YSYEKL. This CDR3 region has 12 residues. CDR3 nucleotides: TGCGCCAGCAGCCTTAATAGAAACACCATATATTTT. This translates into CASSLNRNTIYF.

This clone showed up just once. The chain employs TRBV11-2 and TRBJ1-1; 9 bases agree with TRBD1. Germline V gene sequence: CDR1 SGHAT, CDR2 FQNNGV. V lost 5 bases to trimming and J lost 4 bases; unmatched junction nucleotides: 8. This CDR3 has 15 amino acids. CDR3 bases: TGTGCCAGCAGCCCAAACCACAGGGGGCCCACTGAAGCTTTCTTT. Translating gives CASSPNHRGPTEAFF.

CDR3 residues: CASSLGSYTGELFF. CDR3 bases: TGTGCCAGCAGTTTAGGCAGTTACACCGGGGAGCTGTTTTTT. The chain combines TRBV28 with TRBJ2-2; D not certain. V was clipped by 2 bases and J by 3 bases, with 7 bases between them. Germline CDR1 MDHEN, CDR2 SYDVKM. This CDR3 contains 14 residues.

This chain uses TRBV5-6 with TRBJ2-1; 10 bases match TRBD2. This CDR3 spans 14 amino acids. Germline V lookup: CDR1 SGHDT, CDR2 YYEEEE. The ends lost 3 bases at V and 8 bases at J; junction bases unmatched: 5. CDR3 sequence: CASSYGTSEYEQFF. CDR3 in DNA: TGTGCCAGCAGCTATGGGACTAGCGAATATGAGCAGTTCTTC.

The chain couples TRBV2 to TRBJ2-7; tentatively, D is TRBD1 or TRBD2 (6 bases each). This CDR3 is 14 amino acids long. Germline V gene sequence: CDR1 SNHLY, CDR2 FYNNEI. The V gene lost 8 bases and the J gene lost 0 bases, with 14 bases spanning the gap. The chain's CDR3 is CASEEGDFSYEQYF. The CDR3 DNA reads TGTGCCAGCGAAGAGGGGGACTTCTCCTACGAGCAGTACTTC.

This clone was recorded a few times. The chain has TRBV29-1 and TRBJ2-4; D is uncertain. The CDR3 is 14 amino acids. Deletions cut 0 bases from V and 0 bases from J, with 6 bases between. Germline values: CDR1 SQVTM, CDR2 ANQGSEA. CDR3: CSVEDILAKNIQYF. CDR3 in DNA: TGCAGCGTTGAAGATATTTTAGCCAAAAACATTCAGTACTTC.

This chain uses TRBV2 with TRBJ2-7; TRBD1 might be the D (5 bases). In germline, CDR1 is SNHLY, CDR2 FYNNEI. The CDR3 contains 12 residues. The ends were cut back, 5 bases at V and 2 bases at J, with 7 bases in the middle. CDR3 sequence: CASSRTTYEQYF. In DNA, the CDR3 is TGTGCCAGCAGTCGGACAACCTACGAGCAGTACTTC.

The V gene is TRBV5-6, the J gene TRBJ2-5; possible D gene TRBD2, 5 bases. V lost 0 bases, J lost 2 bases, and 11 bases lay in between. CDR1 is SGHDT and CDR2 is YYEEEE in the germline V gene. The CDR3 runs to 15 residues. The DNA of the CDR3 is TGTGCCAGCAGCTTGGTGGTCGAGCGGCAAGAGACCCAGTACTTC. It is translated as CASSLVVERQETQYF.

This chain uses TRBV7-9 with TRBJ2-5; maybe TRBD1 (5 bases). Germline assignment: CDR1 SEHNR and CDR2 FQNEAQ (reference sequence). Trimming pared 0 bases from V and 4 bases from J, leaving 12 bases between. CDR3 length: 15 amino acids. The CDR3 coding sequence is TGTGCCAGCAGCTTAGCGCCAGGGATAGGAGAGACCCAGTACTTC. It yields the protein CASSLAPGIGETQYF.

The rearrangement links TRBV27 to TRBJ1-1; 11 bases map to TRBD1. This CDR3 comprises 16 residues. V lost 4 bases, J lost 2 bases, and 6 bases stayed unmatched. Germline loops: CDR1 MNHEY, CDR2 SMNVEV (reference sequence). CDR3 sequence: CASSSAGTGGNTEAFF. The CDR3 nucleotides read TGTGCCAGCAGTTCAGCCGGGACAGGGGGAAACACTGAAGCTTTCTTT.